This section outlines one T cell receptor (beta chain) sequence together with its context. Its antigen is still unknown. V was trimmed by 7 bases and J by 2 bases, leaving 11 bases between them. The CDR3 extends over 13 amino acids. Germline lookup yields CDR1 LNHDA and CDR2 SQIVND (reference sequence). Some clones are missing from TCRdb's copy, which holds only in-frame ones; the method was immunoSEQ multiplex PCR. The sample records about 2 million clones, roughly 94% being singletons. The sample is drawn from a study of shared clonotypes between healthy human individuals. Study-wide results and caveats: Against clonotypes common to all four donors, non-shared ones had lower generation probabilities.

This clonotype originated in a young man in good health. The rearrangement joins TRBV19 to TRBJ1-2; D remains ambiguous. What was sequenced was naive CD4+ T cells sorted from blood. Described subset: CD45RA+ positively selected. The CDR3 sequence is CASTRTENYGYTF. DNA for the CDR3: TGTGCCAGTACCCGGACGGAGAACTATGGCTACACCTTC. Based on the CDR3 plus reference TRBV19 and TRBJ1-2, the full variable domain is DGGITQSPKYLFRKEGQNVTLSCEQNLNHDAMYWYRQDPGQGLRLIYYSQIVNDFQKGDIAEGYSVSREKKESFPLTVTSAQKNPTAFYLCASTRTENYGYTFGSGTRLTVV.